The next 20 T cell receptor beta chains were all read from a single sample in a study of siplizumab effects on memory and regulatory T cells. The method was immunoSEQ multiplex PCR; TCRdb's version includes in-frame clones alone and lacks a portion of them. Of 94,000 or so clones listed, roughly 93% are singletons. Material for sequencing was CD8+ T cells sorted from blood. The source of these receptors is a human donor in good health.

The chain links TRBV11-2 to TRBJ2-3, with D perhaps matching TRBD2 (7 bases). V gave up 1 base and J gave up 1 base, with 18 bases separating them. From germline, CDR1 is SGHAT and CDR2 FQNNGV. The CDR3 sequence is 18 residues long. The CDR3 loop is CASSLAPRGGGRTDTQYF. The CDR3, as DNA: TGTGCCAGCAGCTTAGCCCCCAGAGGCGGGGGCCGCACAGATACGCAGTATTTT.

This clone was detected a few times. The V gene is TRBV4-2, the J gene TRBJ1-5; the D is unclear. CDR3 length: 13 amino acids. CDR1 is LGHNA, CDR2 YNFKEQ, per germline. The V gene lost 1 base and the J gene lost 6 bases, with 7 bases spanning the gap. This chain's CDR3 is CASSQGTSQPQHF. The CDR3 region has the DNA TGTGCCAGCAGCCAAGGGACGAGTCAGCCCCAGCATTTT.

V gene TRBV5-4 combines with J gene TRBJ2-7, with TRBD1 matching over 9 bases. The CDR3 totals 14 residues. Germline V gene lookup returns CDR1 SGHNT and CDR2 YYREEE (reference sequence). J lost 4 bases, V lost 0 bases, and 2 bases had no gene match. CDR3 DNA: TGTGCCAGCAGCTTGGAGGGACAGGGTTACGAGCAGTACTTC. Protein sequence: CASSLEGQGYEQYF.

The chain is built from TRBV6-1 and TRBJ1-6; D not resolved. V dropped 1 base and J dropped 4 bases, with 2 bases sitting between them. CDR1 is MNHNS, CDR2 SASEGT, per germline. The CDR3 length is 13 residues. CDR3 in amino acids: CASSEEYNSPLHF. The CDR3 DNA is TGTGCCAGCAGTGAAGAGTATAATTCACCCCTCCACTTT.

This chain's CDR3 is CASRDFGGAGELFF. DNA for the CDR3: TGTGCCAGTAGGGATTTTGGGGGCGCCGGGGAGCTGTTTTTT. The chain combines TRBV19 with TRBJ2-2; D may be TRBD1 (6 bases). The V and J ends lost 6 bases and 6 bases respectively, with 14 bases between them. Germline-derived CDR1 and CDR2 are LNHDA and SQIVND (reference sequence). The CDR3 extends over 14 amino acids.

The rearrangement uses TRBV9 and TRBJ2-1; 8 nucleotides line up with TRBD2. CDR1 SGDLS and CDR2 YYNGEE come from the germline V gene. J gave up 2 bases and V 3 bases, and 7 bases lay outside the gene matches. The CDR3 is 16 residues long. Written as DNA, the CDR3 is TGTGCCAGCAGCGAGGGTAGCGGGACGACCTACAATGAGCAGTTCTTC. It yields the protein CASSEGSGTTYNEQFF.

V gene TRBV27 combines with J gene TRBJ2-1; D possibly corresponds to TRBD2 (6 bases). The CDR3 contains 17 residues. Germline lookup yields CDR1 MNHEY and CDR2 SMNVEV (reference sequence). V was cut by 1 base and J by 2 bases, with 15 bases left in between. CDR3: CASSLYSGSEAYNEQFF. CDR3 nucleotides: TGTGCCAGCAGTTTATACTCCGGGAGTGAGGCCTACAATGAGCAGTTCTTC.

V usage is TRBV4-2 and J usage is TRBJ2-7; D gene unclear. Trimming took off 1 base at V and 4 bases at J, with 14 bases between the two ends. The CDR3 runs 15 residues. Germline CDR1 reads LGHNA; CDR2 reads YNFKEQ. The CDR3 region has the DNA TGTGCCAGCAGCCAAGCAAAGGGAACCTTTTACGAGCAGTACTTC. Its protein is CASSQAKGTFYEQYF.

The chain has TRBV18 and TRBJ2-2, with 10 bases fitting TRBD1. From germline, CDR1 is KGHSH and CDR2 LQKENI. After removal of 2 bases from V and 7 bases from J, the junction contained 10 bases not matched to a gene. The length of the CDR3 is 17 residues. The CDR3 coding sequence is TGTGCCAGCTCACCATCCGGGACAGGGGCCCCTTACGGGGAGCTGTTTTTT. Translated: CASSPSGTGAPYGELFF.

The CDR3 bases are TGTGCCAGCAGTTTATATGCAGGGGGGTACAACACAGATACGCAGTATTTT. This gives the protein CASSLYAGGYNTDTQYF. This chain connects TRBV27 to TRBJ2-3, with D maybe TRBD1 (7 bases). Looked up from germline, CDR1 is MNHEY and CDR2 is SMNVEV (reference sequence). This CDR3 comprises 17 residues. With 1 base removed from V and 2 bases from J, the gap between germline ends came to 16 bases.

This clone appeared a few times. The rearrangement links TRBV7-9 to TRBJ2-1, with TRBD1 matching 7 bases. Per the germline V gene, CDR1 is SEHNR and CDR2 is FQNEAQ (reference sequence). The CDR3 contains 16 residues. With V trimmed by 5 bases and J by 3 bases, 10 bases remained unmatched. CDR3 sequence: CASSPPGTAHYNEQFF. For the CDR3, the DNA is TGTGCCAGCAGCCCCCCCGGGACAGCCCACTACAATGAGCAGTTCTTC.

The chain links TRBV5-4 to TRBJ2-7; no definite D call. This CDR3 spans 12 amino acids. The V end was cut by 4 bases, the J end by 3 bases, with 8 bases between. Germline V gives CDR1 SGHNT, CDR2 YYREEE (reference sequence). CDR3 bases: TGTGCCAGCAGCCTGGACGGCTACGAGCAGTACTTC. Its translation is CASSLDGYEQYF.

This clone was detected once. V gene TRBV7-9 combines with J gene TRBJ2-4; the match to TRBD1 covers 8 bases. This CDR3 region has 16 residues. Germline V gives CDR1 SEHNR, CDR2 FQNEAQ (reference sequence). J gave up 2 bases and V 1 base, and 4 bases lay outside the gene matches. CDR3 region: CASSLGSGGSKNIQYF. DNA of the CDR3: TGTGCCAGCAGCTTAGGGTCAGGGGGCTCCAAAAACATTCAGTACTTC.

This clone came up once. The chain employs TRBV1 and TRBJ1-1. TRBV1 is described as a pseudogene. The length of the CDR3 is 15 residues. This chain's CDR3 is CTSSQGGRGLTEAFF. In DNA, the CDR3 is TGCACCAGCAGCCAAGGTGGTCGGGGCTTGACTGAAGCTTTCTTT.

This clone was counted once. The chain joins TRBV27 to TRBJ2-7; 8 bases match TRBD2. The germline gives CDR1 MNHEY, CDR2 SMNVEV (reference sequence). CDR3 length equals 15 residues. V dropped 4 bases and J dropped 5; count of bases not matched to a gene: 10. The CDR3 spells CASSSRAGEEDEQYF. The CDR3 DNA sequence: TGTGCCAGCAGTTCCAGAGCGGGGGAGGAGGACGAGCAGTACTTC.

The CDR3 DNA is TGCAGCGTTGAGCTAGCGGGTACCTACGAGCAGTACTTC. Protein product: CSVELAGTYEQYF. This chain joins TRBV29-1 and TRBJ2-7, with 8 positions matching TRBD2. Unmatched junction bases numbered 3, after V lost 3 bases and J lost 2 bases. Germline CDR1 and CDR2: SQVTM and ANQGSEA. The CDR3 totals 13 residues.

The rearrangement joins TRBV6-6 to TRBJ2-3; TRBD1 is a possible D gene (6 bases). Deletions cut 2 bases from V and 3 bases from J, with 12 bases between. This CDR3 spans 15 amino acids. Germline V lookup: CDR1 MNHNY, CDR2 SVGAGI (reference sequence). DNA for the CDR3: TGTGCCAGCAGTTACGGACGGCAGGGGACAGATACGCAGTATTTT. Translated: CASSYGRQGTDTQYF.

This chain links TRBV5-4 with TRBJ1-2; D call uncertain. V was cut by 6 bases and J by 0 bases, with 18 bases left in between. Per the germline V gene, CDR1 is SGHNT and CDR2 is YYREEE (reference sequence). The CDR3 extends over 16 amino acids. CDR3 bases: TGTGCCAGCACCGACCCTTCGGTCGCCGCTAACTATGGCTACACCTTC. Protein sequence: CASTDPSVAANYGYTF.

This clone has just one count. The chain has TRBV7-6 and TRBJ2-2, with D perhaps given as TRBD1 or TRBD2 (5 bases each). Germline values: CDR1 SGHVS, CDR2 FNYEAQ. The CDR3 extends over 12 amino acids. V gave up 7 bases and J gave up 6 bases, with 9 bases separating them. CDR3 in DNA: TGTGCCAGCATGGGGACGGCCGGGGAGCTGTTTTTT. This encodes CASMGTAGELFF.

In DNA form, the CDR3 reads TGTGCCAGCAGCTTAGAAATCGTAGGGAGGCGCAATCAGCCCCAGCATTTT. This sequence encodes CASSLEIVGRRNQPQHF. This chain connects TRBV7-9 to TRBJ1-5; D unresolved. Germline V gene lookup returns CDR1 SEHNR and CDR2 FQNEAQ (reference sequence). This CDR3 is 17 amino acids long. V was cut by 1 base and J by 2 bases, with 15 bases left in between.